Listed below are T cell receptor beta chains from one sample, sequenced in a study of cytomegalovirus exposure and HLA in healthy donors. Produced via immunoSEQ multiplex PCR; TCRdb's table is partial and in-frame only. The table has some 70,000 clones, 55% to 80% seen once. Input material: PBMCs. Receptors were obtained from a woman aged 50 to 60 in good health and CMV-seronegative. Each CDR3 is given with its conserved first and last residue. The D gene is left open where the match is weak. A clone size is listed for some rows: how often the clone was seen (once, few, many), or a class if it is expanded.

cdr3_aa: CASSWRDRGVDEQYF
cdr3_nt: TGTGCCAGCAGCTGGCGGGACAGGGGGGTTGACGAGCAGTACTTC
d_call: TRBD1
v_call: TRBV7-2
clone_size: NA
j_call: TRBJ2-7

cdr3_aa: CASSLGGAAANTEAFF
cdr3_nt: TGTGCCAGCAGCTTGGGGGGCGCGGCGGCAAACACTGAAGCTTTCTTT
d_call: NA
v_call: TRBV5-4
clone_size: few
j_call: TRBJ1-1

cdr3_aa: CASSLDGAGVVNQPQHF
cdr3_nt: TGTGCCAGCAGCTTGGACGGGGCAGGGGTGGTCAATCAGCCCCAGCATTTT
d_call: NA
v_call: TRBV5-6
clone_size: NA
j_call: TRBJ1-5

cdr3_aa: CASSLSGGGGGTDTQYF
cdr3_nt: TGCGCCAGCAGCTTGTCGGGAGGGGGCGGCGGGACAGATACGCAGTATTTT
d_call: NA
v_call: TRBV5-1
clone_size: few
j_call: TRBJ2-3

cdr3_aa: CATSRDLTAYGYTF
cdr3_nt: TGTGCCACCAGCAGAGATCTCACAGCCTATGGCTACACCTTC
d_call: NA
v_call: TRBV15
clone_size: NA
j_call: TRBJ1-2

cdr3_aa: CASSLISGSVQETQYF
cdr3_nt: TGCGCCAGCAGCTTGATTAGCGGGAGCGTCCAAGAGACCCAGTACTTC
d_call: TRBD2
v_call: TRBV5-1
clone_size: NA
j_call: TRBJ2-5

cdr3_aa: CASSLEDRGRYTF
cdr3_nt: TGCGCCAGCAGCCTAGAGGACAGGGGTCGCTACACCTTC
d_call: TRBD1
v_call: TRBV5-1
clone_size: NA
j_call: TRBJ1-2

cdr3_aa: CASTRGGGPINEKLFF
cdr3_nt: TGCGCCAGCACCAGGGGCGGGGGCCCGATTAATGAAAAACTGTTTTTT
d_call: NA
v_call: TRBV5-1
clone_size: NA
j_call: TRBJ1-4

cdr3_aa: CASSEAGSGISYEQYF
cdr3_nt: TGTGCCAGCAGTGAAGCCGGATCCGGGATCTCCTACGAGCAGTACTTC
d_call: NA
v_call: TRBV2
clone_size: NA
j_call: TRBJ2-7

cdr3_aa: CASSPSGRARSTDTQYF
cdr3_nt: TGTGCCAGCAGTCCTAGCGGGAGGGCCCGGAGCACAGATACGCAGTATTTT
d_call: TRBD2
v_call: TRBV2
clone_size: few
j_call: TRBJ2-3

cdr3_aa: CATSSRVGSYEQYF
cdr3_nt: TGTGCCACCAGCAGCAGGGTGGGCTCCTACGAGCAGTACTTC
d_call: NA
v_call: TRBV15
clone_size: NA
j_call: TRBJ2-7

cdr3_aa: CASRSALGPGLAGEQETQYF
cdr3_nt: TGTGCAAGTCGCTCCGCCCTTGGACCGGGACTAGCGGGAGAACAAGAGACCCAGTACTTC
d_call: NA
v_call: TRBV12-2
clone_size: NA
j_call: TRBJ2-5

cdr3_aa: CAWSRGGQPQHF
cdr3_nt: TGTGCCTGGAGCCGGGGGGGTCAGCCCCAGCATTTT
d_call: NA
v_call: TRBV30
clone_size: NA
j_call: TRBJ1-5

cdr3_aa: CSVASSDEQYF
cdr3_nt: TGCAGCGTAGCTTCTAGCGACGAGCAGTACTTC
d_call: NA
v_call: TRBV29-1
clone_size: few
j_call: TRBJ2-7

cdr3_aa: CASSRGTGSYGYTF
cdr3_nt: TGTGCCAGTAGTCGGGGGACTGGGTCCTATGGCTACACCTTC
d_call: NA
v_call: TRBV19
clone_size: NA
j_call: TRBJ1-2

cdr3_aa: CASSEKGPHEQYF
cdr3_nt: TGTGCCAGCAGTGAGAAGGGGCCCCACGAGCAGTACTTC
d_call: NA
v_call: TRBV25-1
clone_size: NA
j_call: TRBJ2-7

cdr3_aa: CASSRTGGGGEKLFF
cdr3_nt: TGTGCCAGCAGCCGGACAGGGGGCGGGGGTGAAAAACTGTTTTTT
d_call: TRBD1
v_call: TRBV5-4
clone_size: NA
j_call: TRBJ1-4

cdr3_aa: CASSLLAGNYNEQFF
cdr3_nt: TGCGCCAGCAGCTTGCTAGCGGGAAACTACAATGAGCAGTTCTTC
d_call: TRBD2
v_call: TRBV4-3
clone_size: NA
j_call: TRBJ2-1

cdr3_aa: CASTTDRVAFF
cdr3_nt: TGTGCCAGCACCACGGACAGGGTTGCTTTCTTT
d_call: TRBD1
v_call: TRBV2
clone_size: NA
j_call: TRBJ1-1

cdr3_aa: CASSLNPPTGISGNTIYF
cdr3_nt: TGTGCCAGCAGCTTAAACCCCCCGACAGGAATCTCTGGAAACACCATATATTTT
d_call: NA
v_call: TRBV7-2
clone_size: NA
j_call: TRBJ1-3

cdr3_aa: CASSLAGSDEQYF
cdr3_nt: TGTGCCAGCAGTTTGGCAGGGTCCGACGAGCAGTACTTC
d_call: NA
v_call: TRBV28
clone_size: NA
j_call: TRBJ2-7

cdr3_aa: CASSLAILADNEQFF
cdr3_nt: TGTGCCAGCAGCTTAGCGATCCTAGCGGACAATGAGCAGTTCTTC
d_call: TRBD2
v_call: TRBV7-6
clone_size: few
j_call: TRBJ2-1

cdr3_aa: CASSSSGAETQYF
cdr3_nt: TGTGCCAGCAGTTCCTCAGGGGCCGAGACCCAGTACTTC
d_call: NA
v_call: TRBV6-6
clone_size: NA
j_call: TRBJ2-5

cdr3_aa: CASSPNSGRQFF
cdr3_nt: TGTGCCAGCAGCCCCAATAGCGGGAGGCAGTTCTTC
d_call: TRBD2
v_call: TRBV7-8
clone_size: NA
j_call: TRBJ2-1

cdr3_aa: CASSPTQGLNEKLFF
cdr3_nt: TGTGCCAGTAGCCCTACTCAGGGGCTGAATGAAAAACTGTTTTTT
d_call: NA
v_call: TRBV19
clone_size: NA
j_call: TRBJ1-4

cdr3_aa: CAWSVGTVDGYTF
cdr3_nt: TGTGCCTGGAGTGTCGGGACAGTGGATGGCTACACCTTC
d_call: TRBD1
v_call: TRBV30
clone_size: NA
j_call: TRBJ1-2

cdr3_aa: CASSPQRGTAYGYTF
cdr3_nt: TGTGCCAGCAGCCCCCAACGGGGGACAGCCTATGGCTACACCTTC
d_call: TRBD1
v_call: TRBV7-3
clone_size: NA
j_call: TRBJ1-2

cdr3_aa: CASSLTGPGNTIYF
cdr3_nt: TGTGCCAGCAGCCTGACAGGACCTGGAAACACCATATATTTT
d_call: NA
v_call: TRBV7-3
clone_size: NA
j_call: TRBJ1-3

cdr3_aa: CASSPNSGTGGGNTIYF
cdr3_nt: TGTGCCAGCTCACCCAATTCCGGGACAGGTGGTGGAAACACCATATATTTT
d_call: TRBD1
v_call: TRBV18
clone_size: NA
j_call: TRBJ1-3

cdr3_aa: CASSLQSTVPEAFF
cdr3_nt: TGTGCCAGCAGCTTACAATCCACGGTCCCTGAAGCTTTCTTT
d_call: NA
v_call: TRBV7-2
clone_size: NA
j_call: TRBJ1-1

cdr3_aa: CASSLSVAAKAWNEQFF
cdr3_nt: TGTGCCAGCAGCTTGAGTGTGGCGGCCAAGGCGTGGAATGAGCAGTTCTTC
d_call: NA
v_call: TRBV5-6
clone_size: NA
j_call: TRBJ2-1